This T cell receptor beta chain came from a study of T cell responses to AZD1222 COVID-19 vaccine. Study-wide points: AZD1222 recipients seropositive at baseline numbered only six or seven.

Germline V gives CDR1 MNHEY, CDR2 SVGAGI. Trimming shortened V by 3 bases and J by 8 bases, and 11 bases separated the two germline ends. The CDR3 is 14 amino acids. With regard to this clone: Its specificity is not known.

Produced via immunoSEQ multiplex PCR; TCRdb's table is partial and in-frame only. This repertoire shows about 140,000 clones, 70% to 90% found once; its top ten account for 2.5% to 3.5%. The sample in question was peripheral blood, obtained 28 days after the second AZD1222 dose. The chain has TRBV6-5 and TRBJ1-6; D remains unclear. The clonotype originates from an adult who received the AZD1222 COVID-19 vaccine. The CDR3 region has the DNA TGTGCCAGCAGTTATGACGGCCGGGATTCACCCCTCCACTTT. Protein: CASSYDGRDSPLHF.